A single sample gave rise to the 3 T cell receptor beta chains below, sequenced in a study of CD8 T cells in ankylosing spondylitis. Their target antigens are unknown. TCRdb reanalysed the 5' RACE reads using MiXCR and keeps one entry per CDR3 protein. The table has roughly 670,000 distinct CDR3 sequences, 19% seen once. Study-wide results and caveats: Blood of patients with ankylosing spondylitis appeared to be characterized by a TCR beta motif of fewer than 10 highly homologous variants.

The sample taken for sequencing was blood, either unsorted or a sorted T cell fraction (not recorded which). These receptors originate from a male donor with ankylosing spondylitis.

This clonotype appeared many times. This chain links TRBV6-1 with TRBJ1-1; D may be TRBD1 (5 bases). Germline V gene lookup returns CDR1 MNHNS and CDR2 SASEGT. This CDR3 has 15 amino acids. With 4 bases removed from V and 1 base from J, the gap between germline ends came to 13 bases. CDR3 sequence: CASSVTGLGNTEAFF. CDR3 coding DNA: TGTGCCAGCAGTGTAACGGGGCTTGGGAACACTGAAGCTTTCTTT.

V and J are TRBV3-1 and TRBJ2-2; D tentatively reads TRBD1 or TRBD2 (5 bases each). The CDR3 loop spans 19 amino acids. The germline V and J ends were trimmed by 5 bases and 3 bases, with 25 bases remaining between them. Germline CDR1 LGHDT, CDR2 YNNKEL (reference sequence). The CDR3 region has the DNA TGTGCCAGCAGCTCTGGGACGGATCGGGGCCTAGTTTACACCGGGGAGCTGTTTTTT. Amino acid sequence: CASSSGTDRGLVYTGELFF.

This clonotype occurred a few times. The V and J genes are TRBV20-1 and TRBJ1-2; tentatively, D is TRBD1 (6 bases). Germline V gene data show CDR1 as DFQATT and CDR2 as SNEGSKA (reference sequence). The CDR3 is 13 amino acids. The germline V and J ends were trimmed by 6 bases and 0 bases, with 11 bases remaining between them. CDR3 coding DNA: TGCAGTGCCCAACAGGGAACTAACTATGGCTACACCTTC. This sequence encodes CSAQQGTNYGYTF.